Below, 21 T cell receptor beta chains from the same sample are listed, as sequenced in a study of patients and donors after allogeneic stem cell transplantation. TCRdb re-analysed the RT-PCR reads in MiXCR, keeping a single row per CDR3 protein. The data show approximately 150,000 distinct CDR3 sequences, about two fifths seen once. Sequenced input: blood, either unsorted or a sorted T cell fraction (not recorded which). The receptors come from a human donor who was either an allogeneic HSCT recipient or a stem cell or donor lymphocyte infusion donor (not recorded which). It is not recorded whose cells these are; they may come from a transplant donor.

The V call is TRBV3-1, the J call TRBJ1-2; D unresolved. There are 17 residues in the CDR3. Germline V lookup: CDR1 LGHDT, CDR2 YNNKEL (reference sequence). V shed 0 bases and J shed 7 bases, with 21 bases lying between them. This CDR3 reads CASSQEGPSSFIGGYTF. The CDR3 DNA sequence: TGTGCCAGCAGCCAAGAAGGACCTTCCTCGTTTATCGGTGGCTACACCTTC.

This chain connects TRBV20-1 to TRBJ1-1; D is uncertain. Trimming took 8 bases from V and 4 from J, leaving 20 bases between them. This CDR3 comprises 14 residues. Germline assignment: CDR1 DFQATT and CDR2 SNEGSKA (reference sequence). CDR3 sequence: CSPTLPASGTEAFF. The CDR3 region has the DNA TGCAGTCCCACGCTCCCCGCATCCGGCACTGAAGCTTTCTTT.

The gene calls are TRBV5-1 and TRBJ1-5; tentative D call: TRBD1 (5 bases). The CDR3 is 15 amino acids. Germline CDR1 SGHRS, CDR2 YFSETQ. V was clipped by 2 bases and J by 2 bases, with 11 bases between them. The CDR3 DNA follows: TGCGCCAGCAGCTTAACGGGGGAAGGCAATCAGCCCCAGCATTTT. Its protein is CASSLTGEGNQPQHF.

The chain has TRBV2 and TRBJ1-5, with D tentatively TRBD1 (6 bases). Germline CDR1 reads SNHLY; CDR2 reads FYNNEI. This CDR3 comprises 16 residues. The V and J ends lost 4 bases and 0 bases respectively, with 13 bases between them. CDR3 in amino acids: CASSGEGGSSNQPQHF. CDR3 coding DNA: TGTGCCAGCAGTGGTGAGGGGGGCAGTAGCAATCAGCCCCAGCATTTT.

This clonotype was counted at least ten times. The V and J genes are TRBV9 and TRBJ1-5, with TRBD1 as a possible D gene (5 bases). This CDR3 has 14 residues. Trimming shortened V by 9 bases and J by 6 bases, and 19 bases separated the two germline ends. Germline-derived CDR1 and CDR2 are SGDLS and YYNGEE. As DNA, the CDR3 is TGTGCCATTCCTTCGGGGGGTACCTGTCAGCCCCAGCATTTT. The encoded protein is CAIPSGGTCQPQHF.

This clonotype has a handful of counts. V gene TRBV4-2 combines with J gene TRBJ2-2, with TRBD1 matching over 7 bases. The germline V gene has CDR1 LGHNA and CDR2 YNFKEQ. Trimming cost V 6 bases and J 7 bases; bases outside gene matches: 5. The CDR3 length is 13 residues. As DNA, the CDR3 is TGTGCCAGCAGAGGACAGGTCAGCGGGGAGCTGTTTTTT. This codes for CASRGQVSGELFF.

The CDR3 bases are TGCGCCAGCAGCCAGATGAAGGGGAAATACGAGCAGTACTTC. Residues: CASSQMKGKYEQYF. The chain couples TRBV4-3 to TRBJ2-7, with D maybe TRBD1 (5 bases). Per the germline V gene, CDR1 is LGHNA and CDR2 is YSLEER. The CDR3 runs 14 residues. The ends were cut back, 3 bases at V and 4 bases at J, with 13 bases in the middle.

The chain combines TRBV12-3 or TRBV12-4 with TRBJ1-2; tentative D call: TRBD1 (5 bases). Trimming cost V 6 bases and J 8 bases, with 16 bases left between them. The CDR3 runs 13 residues. The CDR3 loop reads CASSGFRETGYTF. In DNA form, the CDR3 reads TGTGCCAGCAGCGGCTTCAGGGAGACGGGCTACACCTTC.

This clonotype has more than one count but fewer than ten. V gene TRBV10-3 combines with J gene TRBJ1-3, with D possibly matching TRBD1 (6 bases). Trimming cost V 5 bases and J 3 bases, with 17 bases left between them. Germline V gene lookup returns CDR1 ENHRY and CDR2 SYGVKD. This CDR3 has 16 residues. CDR3 residues: CAISPGASEYGNTIYF. The CDR3 DNA reads as TGTGCCATCAGTCCGGGGGCCAGCGAATATGGAAACACCATATATTTT.

The CDR3 sequence is CASSAWGAWVSEAFF. The CDR3, as DNA: TGTGCCAGCAGCGCATGGGGCGCCTGGGTATCAGAAGCTTTCTTT. The chain uses TRBV7-8 and TRBJ1-1; D possibly corresponds to TRBD1 (5 bases). Trimming pared 5 bases from V and 8 bases from J, leaving 21 bases between. The germline CDR1 and CDR2 sequences are SGHVS and FQNEAQ. This CDR3 has 15 residues.

The J gene is TRBJ2-2, the V gene TRBV4-3, with 7 bases lining up with TRBD2. CDR3 length equals 16 residues. Germline V lookup: CDR1 LGHNA, CDR2 YSLEER. V was clipped by 4 bases and J by 0 bases; unmatched bases: 5. CDR3 loop: CASSRTAGANTGELFF. CDR3 nucleotides: TGCGCCAGCAGCCGCACGGCGGGGGCGAACACCGGGGAGCTGTTTTTT.

A few counts support this clonotype. The chain combines TRBV6-2 or TRBV6-3 with TRBJ1-6, with 7 bases identical to TRBD1. The CDR3 spans 15 residues. V lost 5 bases, J lost 6 bases, and 7 bases stayed unmatched. CDR1 MNHEY and CDR2 SVGEGT come from the germline V gene. The CDR3 sequence is CASSTRQGLNSPLHF. The CDR3, as DNA: TGTGCCAGCAGTACCCGACAGGGCCTTAATTCACCCCTCCACTTT.

The chain is built from TRBV28 and TRBJ1-5; D gene unclear. V was pared by 8 bases and J by 2 bases, with 7 bases between. Germline CDR1 is MDHEN and CDR2 is SYDVKM. There are 12 residues in the CDR3. CDR3 coding DNA: TGTGCCAGCCTTGCGGGCAATCAGCCCCAGCATTTT. Protein product: CASLAGNQPQHF.

The CDR3 DNA sequence: TGTGCCATCAGACAGGGGAGGGAGGAAAAACTGTTTTTT. This gives the protein CAIRQGREEKLFF. This chain uses TRBV10-3 with TRBJ1-4; TRBD1 aligns across 7 bases. V lost 6 bases and J lost 8; bases outside the gene matches: 6. This CDR3 has 13 amino acids. Germline CDR1 and CDR2: ENHRY and SYGVKD.

The chain combines TRBV7-9 with TRBJ1-5; D not resolved. The CDR3 has 14 residues. Trimming stripped 4 bases from V and 1 base from J, with 8 bases between. Per the germline V gene, CDR1 is SEHNR and CDR2 is FQNEAQ (reference sequence). The CDR3 loop is CASSSQTSNQPQHF. In nucleotides, the CDR3 is TGTGCCAGCAGCTCCCAGACGAGCAATCAGCCCCAGCATTTT. The full variable domain, rest sourced from reference TRBV7-9 and TRBJ1-5, is DTGVSQNPRHKITKRGQNVTFRCDPISEHNRLYWYRQTLGQGPEFLTYFQNEAQLEKSRLLSDRFSAERPKGSFSTLEIQRTEQGDSAMYLCASSSQTSNQPQHFGDGTRLSIL.

The rearrangement links TRBV7-2 to TRBJ1-6; maybe TRBD1 (5 bases). Germline lookup yields CDR1 SGHTA and CDR2 FQGNSA. Trimming took 7 bases from V and 7 from J, leaving 14 bases between them. CDR3 size: 14 residues. CDR3 nucleotides: TGTGCCAGCAACTGGGGACGGATAAATTCACCCCTCCACTTT. Translated: CASNWGRINSPLHF.

This clonotype has a handful of counts. The chain combines TRBV5-6 with TRBJ1-6; 7 positions match TRBD1. This CDR3 is 14 amino acids long. Germline values: CDR1 SGHDT, CDR2 YYEEEE. Trimming cost V 0 bases and J 8 bases; bases outside gene matches: 2. CDR3: CASSLGQGDSPLHF. The DNA of the CDR3 is TGTGCCAGCAGCTTGGGACAGGGTGATTCACCCCTCCACTTT.

The chain employs TRBV15 and TRBJ1-5; a possible D gene is TRBD1 (6 bases). The CDR3 consists of 14 residues. The germline V and J ends were trimmed by 5 bases and 3 bases, with 11 bases remaining between them. Germline V gene sequence: CDR1 LNHNV, CDR2 YYDKDF (reference sequence). CDR3 amino acids: CATSSQGPNQPQHF. DNA for the CDR3: TGTGCCACCAGCTCACAGGGACCCAATCAGCCCCAGCATTTT.

This clonotype has only a few counts. The chain carries TRBV12-3 or TRBV12-4 and TRBJ1-6; D is possibly TRBD1 (5 bases). The CDR3 has 16 residues. V was cut by 5 bases and J by 2 bases, with 13 bases left in between. Written as DNA, the CDR3 is TGTGCCAGCAGTCCCCCCGGGGCCCCCTATAATTCACCCCTCCACTTT. Translating it yields CASSPPGAPYNSPLHF.

The V call is TRBV9, the J call TRBJ2-5; the D call may be TRBD1 or TRBD2 (5 bases each). The germline V gene encodes CDR1 SGDLS and CDR2 YYNGEE. Trimming took 2 bases from V and 5 from J, leaving 13 bases between them. The CDR3 runs 14 residues. The chain's CDR3 is CASSVGTSFETQYF. In nucleotides, the CDR3 is TGTGCCAGCAGCGTCGGGACGTCGTTCGAGACCCAGTACTTC. The complete variable domain, with remaining parts taken from reference TRBV9 and TRBJ2-5, reads DSGVTQTPKHLITATGQRVTLRCSPRSGDLSVYWYQQSLDQGLQFLIQYYNGEERAKGNILERFSAQQFPDLHSELNLSSLELGDSALYFCASSVGTSFETQYFGPGTRLLVL.

V gene TRBV2 combines with J gene TRBJ2-5; 12 positions agree with TRBD2. There are 14 residues in the CDR3. Trimming took 7 bases from V and 2 from J; bases not matched to a gene: 2. Germline V gene lookup returns CDR1 SNHLY and CDR2 FYNNEI. The CDR3 nucleotides are TGTGCCAGCATCGGACTAGCGGGGCAAGAGACCCAGTACTTC. It yields the protein CASIGLAGQETQYF.